Listed below are T cell receptor beta chains from one sample, sequenced in a study of blood T cell repertoires in COVID-19. Here immunoSEQ multiplex PCR was the method, and the copy in TCRdb shows in-frame clones only, minus some. The data hold 140,000 to 150,000 clones, with roughly 90% observed a single time. Sequencing used peripheral blood. Source of these receptors: a human donor in a cohort sampled during active COVID-19. CDR3s include the opening cysteine and the closing phenylalanine or tryptophan. D genes are given only for firm matches. The listing skips clone size in some rows; elsewhere it reads once, few, many or a size class.

V,J,size,D,CDR3,DNA
TRBV23-1,TRBJ1-6,few,TRBD1,CASRINPRTGHNSPLHF,TGCGCCAGCAGGATAAACCCCCGGACAGGACATAATTCACCCCTCCACTTT
TRBV5-1,TRBJ1-2,.,TRBD1,CASSFSGRDSYGYTF,TGCGCCAGCAGCTTTTCCGGTAGGGACAGTTATGGCTACACCTTC
TRBV12-3/TRBV12-4,TRBJ2-7,.,.,CASSHSGSEQYF,TGTGCCAGCAGCCATTCGGGTTCCGAGCAGTACTTC
TRBV9,TRBJ2-3,.,TRBD1,CASSVGTGGTDTQYF,TGTGCCAGCAGCGTAGGAACAGGGGGGACAGATACGCAGTATTTT
TRBV5-1,TRBJ2-5,.,.,CASSLVTGEGQETQYF,TGCGCCAGCAGCTTGGTGACAGGAGAGGGCCAAGAGACCCAGTACTTC
TRBV6-1,TRBJ1-2,.,.,CASSEGLAHHYGYTF,TGTGCCAGCAGTGAAGGACTCGCGCATCACTATGGCTACACCTTC
TRBV7-9,TRBJ2-5,.,TRBD1,CASSYRDREETQYF,TGTGCCAGCAGCTACCGGGACAGGGAAGAGACCCAGTACTTC
TRBV7-3,TRBJ2-3,.,.,CASSFRGDTQYF,TGTGCCAGCAGCTTCCGCGGAGATACGCAGTATTTT
TRBV27,TRBJ1-1,few,TRBD1,CASSPGGTVEAFF,TGTGCCAGCAGCCCAGGCGGGACAGTTGAAGCTTTCTTT
TRBV18,TRBJ2-1,.,.,CASSPPGGEQFF,TGTGCCAGCTCACCACCGGGGGGTGAGCAGTTCTTC
TRBV3-1/TRBV3-2,TRBJ2-7,.,TRBD1,CASSQETGQVTYEQYF,TGTGCCAGCAGCCAAGAGACCGGACAGGTAACCTACGAGCAGTACTTC
TRBV5-4,TRBJ1-1,.,.,CASSLDGHEGTEAFF,TGTGCCAGCAGCTTGGACGGGCATGAGGGCACTGAAGCTTTCTTT
TRBV4-2,TRBJ2-5,.,.,CASSQAGMWTQYF,TGTGCCAGCAGCCAGGCCGGGATGTGGACCCAGTACTTC
TRBV7-6,TRBJ2-5,few,TRBD1,CASSQTLDRVETQYF,TGTGCCAGCAGCCAGACCCTCGACAGGGTCGAGACCCAGTACTTC
TRBV10-3,TRBJ2-1,.,.,CAIGPDYRNEQFF,TGTGCCATCGGTCCGGACTATCGCAATGAGCAGTTCTTC
TRBV6-6,TRBJ1-1,.,.,CASTVQGLNTEAFF,TGTGCCAGCACCGTACAGGGCTTAAACACTGAAGCTTTCTTT
TRBV10-1,TRBJ2-3,.,.,CASNTGTNTDTQYF,TGCGCCAGCAACACGGGTACAAACACAGATACGCAGTATTTT
TRBV7-3,TRBJ1-2,.,TRBD1,CASSLPGGRGYTF,TGTGCCAGCAGCTTACCAGGGGGTAGGGGCTACACCTTC
TRBV19,TRBJ1-3,.,.,CASSMRLSGNTIYF,TGTGCCAGTAGTATGCGGCTCTCTGGAAACACCATATATTTT
TRBV13,TRBJ2-2,.,TRBD1,CASSAATGITGELFF,TGTGCCAGCAGCGCGGCGACAGGGATTACCGGGGAGCTGTTTTTT
TRBV2,TRBJ1-5,.,.,CASNLRPGQGGQPQHF,TGTGCCAGCAACCTAAGACCTGGGCAGGGAGGTCAGCCCCAGCATTTT
TRBV7-2,TRBJ2-7,once,TRBD1,CASSFSGTGIYEQYF,TGTGCCAGCAGTTTCTCCGGGACAGGGATCTACGAGCAGTACTTC
TRBV27,TRBJ2-1,.,TRBD1,CASLSDRRNEQFF,TGTGCCAGCCTATCGGACAGGCGCAATGAGCAGTTCTTC
TRBV5-1,TRBJ2-1,.,TRBD1,CASSSTLPGQGVNEQFF,TGCGCCAGCAGCTCTACCCTACCGGGACAGGGTGTCAATGAGCAGTTCTTC
TRBV27,TRBJ1-2,.,TRBD1,CASSPKDRGGYGYTF,TGTGCCAGCAGTCCTAAAGACAGGGGTGGCTATGGCTACACCTTC
TRBV5-1,TRBJ1-2,.,.,CASSRNRGGAHPNQAGTF,TGCGCCAGCAGCCGGAATCGTGGGGGGGCCCATCCCAACCAGGCTGGCACCTTC
TRBV6-1,TRBJ2-5,.,TRBD2,CASSEGFGLAGGQETQYF,TGTGCCAGCAGTGAAGGGTTTGGACTAGCGGGGGGTCAAGAGACCCAGTACTTC
TRBV7-3,TRBJ2-2,.,.,CASRRGGQARLFF,TGTGCCAGCAGGCGGGGGGGACAGGCGAGGCTGTTTTTT
TRBV30,TRBJ2-1,.,TRBD1,CAWSPDRVYNEQFF,TGTGCCTGGAGTCCCGACAGGGTCTACAATGAGCAGTTCTTC
TRBV6-1,TRBJ1-6,few,.,CASSEELGQPNSPLHF,TGTGCCAGCAGTGAAGAGTTGGGGCAGCCTAATTCACCCCTCCACTTT
TRBV12-3/TRBV12-4,TRBJ2-7,.,TRBD2,CASKAPGGRQYF,TGTGCCAGCAAGGCCCCGGGAGGGAGGCAGTACTTC
TRBV25-1,TRBJ1-2,.,.,CASSEFAGHNYGYTF,TGTGCCAGCAGTGAATTTGCAGGTCACAACTATGGCTACACCTTC
TRBV19,TRBJ1-5,.,.,CASSIPRGRNQPQHF,TGTGCCAGTAGTATACCCAGGGGCCGAAATCAGCCCCAGCATTTT
TRBV15,TRBJ1-1,.,.,CATSGRGGAGNTEAFF,TGTGCCACCAGCGGCCGTGGGGGGGCAGGGAACACTGAAGCTTTCTTT
TRBV7-9,TRBJ1-2,.,TRBD1,CASSLQGGGYTF,TGTGCCAGCAGCTTGCAGGGGGGTGGCTACACCTTC
TRBV5-1,TRBJ2-7,.,TRBD2,CASSLAPSGGDEQYF,TGCGCCAGCAGCTTGGCCCCTAGCGGGGGAGACGAGCAGTACTTC
TRBV11-1,TRBJ1-1,.,TRBD1,CASTRQGEAFF,TGTGCCAGCACCCGACAGGGAGAAGCTTTCTTT
TRBV5-4,TRBJ1-2,once,TRBD1,CASSLGLSGGYGYTF,TGTGCCAGCAGCTTGGGCCTCTCAGGGGGCTATGGCTACACCTTC
TRBV3-1/TRBV3-2,TRBJ1-6,.,TRBD1,CASSQKDRDSPLHF,TGTGCCAGCAGCCAAAAGGACAGGGATTCACCCCTCCACTTT
TRBV10-2,TRBJ2-7,.,.,CASSVSGVGEQYF,TGCGCCAGCAGTGTTTCGGGGGTCGGCGAGCAGTACTTC
TRBV19,TRBJ1-6,.,.,CASSSRVLDSPLHF,TGTGCCAGTTCGTCGAGGGTCTTGGATTCACCCCTCCACTTT
TRBV6-5,TRBJ1-6,.,.,CASRPRQTYNSPLHF,TGTGCCAGCAGGCCCCGACAAACCTATAATTCACCCCTCCACTTT
TRBV9,TRBJ1-5,.,.,CASSVGGVEGAQPQHF,TGTGCCAGCAGCGTAGGGGGAGTAGAGGGCGCGCAGCCCCAGCATTTT
TRBV5-1,TRBJ2-5,.,TRBD2,CASSLGLAGGVRETQYF,TGCGCCAGCAGCTTGGGACTAGCGGGGGGCGTAAGGGAGACCCAGTACTTC
TRBV18,TRBJ2-3,once,.,CASSPSGDTQYF,TGTGCCAGCTCACCATCAGGAGATACGCAGTATTTT